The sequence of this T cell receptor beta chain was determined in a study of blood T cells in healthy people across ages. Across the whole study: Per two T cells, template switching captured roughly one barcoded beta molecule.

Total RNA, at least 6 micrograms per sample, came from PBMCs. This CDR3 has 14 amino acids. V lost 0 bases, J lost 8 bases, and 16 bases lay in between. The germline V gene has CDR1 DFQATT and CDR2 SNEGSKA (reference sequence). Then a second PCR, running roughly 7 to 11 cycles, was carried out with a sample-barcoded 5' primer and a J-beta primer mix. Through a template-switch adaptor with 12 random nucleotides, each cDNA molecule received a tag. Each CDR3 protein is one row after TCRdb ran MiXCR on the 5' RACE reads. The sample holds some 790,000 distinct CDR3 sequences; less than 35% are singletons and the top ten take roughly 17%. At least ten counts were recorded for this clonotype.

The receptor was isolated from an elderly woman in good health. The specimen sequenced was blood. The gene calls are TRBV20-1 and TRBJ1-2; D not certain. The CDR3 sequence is CSAREVPGGGGYTF. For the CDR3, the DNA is TGCAGTGCTAGAGAGGTTCCGGGAGGTGGCGGCTACACCTTC.